Below, 14 T cell receptor beta chains from the same sample are listed, as sequenced in a study of T-cell memory formation after mild COVID-19. TCRdb passed the 5' RACE reads through MiXCR, listing each CDR3 protein once. Of some 450,000 distinct CDR3 sequences listed, 20% are singletons. Sequencing was performed on PBMCs or a T cell subset sorted from them (not recorded which). These receptor sequences come from an adult woman who had mild COVID-19 (a few samples of this study predate the infection). Cell type and time point are not known.

The V call is TRBV7-2, the J call TRBJ2-3; tentative D call: TRBD1 (5 bases). V gave up 5 bases and J gave up 6 bases, with 9 bases separating them. The CDR3 is 12 residues long. Germline values: CDR1 SGHTA, CDR2 FQGNSA. In nucleotides, the CDR3 is TGTGCCAGCAGCGTCAGGGTTGATACGCAGTATTTT. Protein sequence: CASSVRVDTQYF.

J is TRBJ1-1 and V is TRBV24-1; the match to TRBD1 covers 10 bases. V dropped 6 bases and J dropped 5; count of bases not matched to a gene: 2. CDR1 is KGHDR, CDR2 SFDVKD, per germline. The CDR3 totals 13 residues. The CDR3 sequence: CATSRTGGTEAFF. The CDR3 DNA is TGTGCCACCAGTCGGACAGGGGGAACTGAAGCTTTCTTT.

In this sample, this clonotype turned up many times. Mismatch with germline at one junction end may stem from a read error. The rearrangement joins TRBV5-1 to TRBJ1-2; D ambiguous. CDR3 size: 13 residues. CDR1 SGHRS and CDR2 YFSETQ come from the germline V gene. Here the CDR3 DNA reads TGTGCCAGCAGTTTAGGTCGGAACTATGGCTACACCTTC. Translated, it gives CASSLGRNYGYTF.

The chain has TRBV7-9 and TRBJ1-2; 7 bases agree with TRBD1. The CDR3 extends over 15 amino acids. V trimming: 0 bases; J trimming: 8 bases; junction bases outside the gene matches: 9. Germline CDR1 is SEHNR and CDR2 is FQNEAQ (reference sequence). The CDR3 here is CASSLAEGTVNGYTF. CDR3 nucleotides: TGTGCCAGCAGCTTAGCGGAGGGGACAGTGAACGGCTACACCTTC.

The chain links TRBV20-1 to TRBJ2-7; D might be TRBD1 (5 bases). Germline V gene lookup returns CDR1 DFQATT and CDR2 SNEGSKA (reference sequence). Trimming took off 6 bases at V and 3 bases at J, with 12 bases between the two ends. This CDR3 has 12 amino acids. The CDR3 DNA is TGCAGTGCCAGGGTTTCGGACTACGAGCAGTACTTC. Amino acid sequence: CSARVSDYEQYF.

This chain connects TRBV28 to TRBJ1-1, with D hard to call. CDR3 length equals 15 residues. Germline assignment: CDR1 MDHEN and CDR2 SYDVKM. Trimming stripped 2 bases from V and 3 bases from J, with 13 bases between. CDR3 sequence (DNA): TGTGCCAGCAGTTTAGGGGTAGGGATTGACACTGAAGCTTTCTTT. Translation gives CASSLGVGIDTEAFF.

The chain combines TRBV5-1 with TRBJ2-5; D is possibly TRBD1 or TRBD2 (6 bases each). Trimming shortened V by 0 bases and J by 2 bases, and 17 bases separated the two germline ends. The CDR3 has 17 residues. CDR1 is SGHRS and CDR2 is YFSETQ in the germline V gene. CDR3 in DNA: TGCGCCAGCAGCTTGGCCGGGGGCTCCTTCCGACAAGAGACCCAGTACTTC. This codes for CASSLAGGSFRQETQYF.

This chain uses TRBV29-1 with TRBJ1-2, with TRBD1 matching 8 bases. J lost 3 bases, V lost 2 bases, and 11 bases had no gene match. CDR3 length: 16 amino acids. Per the germline V gene, CDR1 is SQVTM and CDR2 is ANQGSEA. This chain's CDR3 is CSVELPRTGRDYGYTF. CDR3 nucleotides: TGCAGCGTTGAACTCCCAAGGACAGGGAGGGACTATGGCTACACCTTC.

The V and J genes are TRBV12-3 or TRBV12-4 and TRBJ1-2; no reliable D call. The germline V and J ends were trimmed by 5 bases and 0 bases, with 13 bases remaining between them. The CDR3 has 15 residues. In nucleotides, the CDR3 is TGTGCCAGCAGTCCCGGGCACCTTGCTAACTATGGCTACACCTTC. It specifies CASSPGHLANYGYTF.

This chain connects TRBV5-1 to TRBJ2-3, with D perhaps given as TRBD1 or TRBD2 (5 bases each). V shed 1 base and J shed 0 bases, with 12 bases lying between them. Germline V gene sequence: CDR1 SGHRS, CDR2 YFSETQ. This CDR3 spans 16 amino acids. CDR3 in amino acids: CASSLRRGGSTDTQYF. Written as DNA, the CDR3 is TGCGCCAGCAGCTTGAGACGGGGCGGTAGCACAGATACGCAGTATTTT.

In this sample, this clonotype turned up a few times. V is TRBV29-1 and J is TRBJ2-1; TRBD2 might be the D (5 bases). This CDR3 has 15 residues. The germline CDR1 and CDR2 sequences are SQVTM and ANQGSEA. Deletions cut 6 bases from V and 2 bases from J, with 17 bases between. For the CDR3, the DNA is TGCAGCGTCCAGAGGGATTGGGAGACCTACAATGAGCAGTTCTTC. Translation: CSVQRDWETYNEQFF.

This clonotype turned up a few times. This sequence joins TRBV24-1 and TRBJ2-3; D gene unclear. Per germline, CDR1 KGHDR and CDR2 SFDVKD. The CDR3 runs 14 residues. V shed 7 bases and J shed 1 base, with 11 bases lying between them. CDR3 sequence: CATSQEQGTDTQYF. The CDR3 DNA reads as TGTGCCACCAGCCAAGAGCAGGGCACAGATACGCAGTATTTT.

This clonotype was detected only a few times. This rearrangement joins TRBV6-2 or TRBV6-3 to TRBJ2-3; 8 positions agree with TRBD2. The J segment lost 6 bases and the V segment lost 10 bases, leaving 9 bases of the junction unmatched. CDR3 size: 13 residues. The germline V gene has CDR1 MNHEY and CDR2 SVGEGT. In DNA, the CDR3 is TGTGCCACCCGGGAGGGGGGGCGGGATACGCAGTATTTT. Protein: CATREGGRDTQYF.

The table lists this clonotype with many counts. J is TRBJ2-7 and V is TRBV6-2 or TRBV6-3; 7 bases are shared with TRBD2. Germline V lookup: CDR1 MNHEY, CDR2 SVGEGT. This CDR3 is built from 13 residues. V trimming: 2 bases; J trimming: 4 bases; junction bases outside the gene matches: 2. The CDR3 loop reads CASSYGGRYEQYF. The CDR3 DNA sequence: TGTGCCAGCAGTTACGGCGGGAGATACGAGCAGTACTTC.